The T cell receptor (beta chain) under discussion was sequenced for a study of shared clonotypes between healthy human individuals. Comment on this clone: What it recognizes is unknown.

Germline V gene data show CDR1 as SGHDT and CDR2 as YYEEEE. Trimming pared 0 bases from V and 0 bases from J, leaving 6 bases between. The CDR3 loop spans 14 amino acids. General study results and limits: As a rule, naive subsets had a larger estimated richness than memory subsets. Sharing across several donors was seen in 4% to 6.5% of naive CD4 clonotypes.

Terminally differentiated effector memory CD45RA+ cells were excluded from the naive CD8 cells, which were CD45RO-negative and positively selected for CCR7. The protocol was immunoSEQ multiplex PCR, while the TCRdb copy is restricted to in-frame clones and leaves out a portion. The table records under 600,000 clones, roughly 98% of them present only once. The sequenced sample was naive CD8+ T cells sorted from blood. This clonotype originated in a man aged 30 to 39 in good health. J is TRBJ1-1 and V is TRBV5-6; D is uncertain. The CDR3 sequence: CASSLVGMNTEAFF. CDR3 in DNA: TGTGCCAGCAGCTTGGTGGGGATGAACACTGAAGCTTTCTTT.